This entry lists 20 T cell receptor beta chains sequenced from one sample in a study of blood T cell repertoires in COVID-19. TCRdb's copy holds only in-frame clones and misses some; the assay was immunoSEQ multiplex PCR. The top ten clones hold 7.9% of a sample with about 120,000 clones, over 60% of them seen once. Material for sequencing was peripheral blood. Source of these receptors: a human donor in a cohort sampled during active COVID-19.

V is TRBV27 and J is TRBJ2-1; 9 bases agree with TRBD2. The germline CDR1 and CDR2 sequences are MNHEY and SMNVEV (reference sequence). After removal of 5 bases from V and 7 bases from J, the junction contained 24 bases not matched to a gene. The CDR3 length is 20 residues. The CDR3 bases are TGTGCCAGCAGTAGGGCAGCGGGCGGAGTAGCGGGAGAAATGTTGAATGAGCAGTTCTTC. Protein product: CASSRAAGGVAGEMLNEQFF.

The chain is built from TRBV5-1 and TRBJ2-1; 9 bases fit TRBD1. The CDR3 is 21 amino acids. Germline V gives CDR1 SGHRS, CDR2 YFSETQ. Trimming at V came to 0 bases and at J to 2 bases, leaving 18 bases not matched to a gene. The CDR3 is CASSLARDRAVRVLTYNEQFF. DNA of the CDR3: TGCGCCAGCAGCTTGGCCCGGGACAGGGCGGTGAGGGTTCTTACCTACAATGAGCAGTTCTTC.

Here the CDR3 DNA reads TGTGCCAGCAGCCAAGGAGCGGGAGGAGCCTACGAGCAGTACTTC. Translation: CASSQGAGGAYEQYF. This chain joins TRBV4-2 and TRBJ2-7; 9 nucleotides agree with TRBD2. CDR1 LGHNA and CDR2 YNFKEQ come from the germline V gene. The CDR3 consists of 15 residues. J gave up 2 bases and V 1 base, and 3 bases lay outside the gene matches.

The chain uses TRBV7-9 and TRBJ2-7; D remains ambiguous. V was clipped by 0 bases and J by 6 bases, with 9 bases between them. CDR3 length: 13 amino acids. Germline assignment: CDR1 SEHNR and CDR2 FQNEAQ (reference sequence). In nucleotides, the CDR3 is TGTGCCAGCAGCTTAGCCCCAGGTTCCGAGCAGTACTTC. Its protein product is CASSLAPGSEQYF. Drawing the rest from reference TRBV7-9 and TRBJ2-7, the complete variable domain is DTGVSQNPRHKITKRGQNVTFRCDPISEHNRLYWYRQTLGQGPEFLTYFQNEAQLEKSRLLSDRFSAERPKGSFSTLEIQRTEQGDSAMYLCASSLAPGSEQYFGPGTRLTVT.

CDR3 residues: CASGTGEYNGYTF. The CDR3 DNA is TGTGCCAGCGGGACAGGGGAGTATAATGGCTACACCTTC. The chain joins TRBV9 to TRBJ1-2, with 10 bases lining up with TRBD1. Germline values: CDR1 SGDLS, CDR2 YYNGEE. The CDR3 is 13 residues long. Unmatched junction bases numbered 6, after V lost 7 bases and J lost 6 bases.

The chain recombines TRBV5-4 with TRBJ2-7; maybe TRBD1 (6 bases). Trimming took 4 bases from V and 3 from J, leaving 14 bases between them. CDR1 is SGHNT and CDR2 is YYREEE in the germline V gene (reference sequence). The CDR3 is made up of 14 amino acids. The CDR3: CASSVDRTLYEQYF. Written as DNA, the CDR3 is TGTGCCAGCAGCGTAGACAGGACCCTCTACGAGCAGTACTTC. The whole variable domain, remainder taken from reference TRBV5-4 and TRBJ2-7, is ETGVTQSPTHLIKTRGQQVTLRCSSQSGHNTVSWYQQALGQGPQFIFQYYREEENGRGNFPPRFSGLQFPNYSSELNVNALELDDSALYLCASSVDRTLYEQYFGPGTRLTVT.

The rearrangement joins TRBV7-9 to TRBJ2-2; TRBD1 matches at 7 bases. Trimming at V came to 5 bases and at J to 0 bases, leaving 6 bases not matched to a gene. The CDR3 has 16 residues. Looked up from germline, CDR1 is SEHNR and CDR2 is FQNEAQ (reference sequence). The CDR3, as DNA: TGTGCCAGCAGCCCCTGGACAGGAGCGAACACCGGGGAGCTGTTTTTT. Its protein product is CASSPWTGANTGELFF.

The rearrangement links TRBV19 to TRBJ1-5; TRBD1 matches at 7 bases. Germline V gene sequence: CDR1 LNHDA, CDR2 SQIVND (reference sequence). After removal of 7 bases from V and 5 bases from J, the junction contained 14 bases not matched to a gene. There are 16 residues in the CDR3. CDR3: CASMRTGTPSDQPQHF. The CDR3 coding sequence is TGTGCCAGTATGAGGACAGGCACCCCCAGCGATCAGCCCCAGCATTTT.

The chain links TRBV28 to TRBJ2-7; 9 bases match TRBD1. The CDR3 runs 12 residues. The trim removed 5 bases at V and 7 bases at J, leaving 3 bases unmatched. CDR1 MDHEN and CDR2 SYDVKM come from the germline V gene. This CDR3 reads CASSRDREEQYF. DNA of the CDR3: TGTGCCAGCAGTCGGGACAGGGAAGAGCAGTACTTC. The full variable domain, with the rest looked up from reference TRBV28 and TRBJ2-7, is DVKVTQSSRYLVKRTGEKVFLECVQDMDHENMFWYRQDPGLGLRLIYFSYDVKMKEKGDIPEGYSVSREKKERFSLILESASTNQTSMYLCASSRDREEQYFGPGTRLTVT.

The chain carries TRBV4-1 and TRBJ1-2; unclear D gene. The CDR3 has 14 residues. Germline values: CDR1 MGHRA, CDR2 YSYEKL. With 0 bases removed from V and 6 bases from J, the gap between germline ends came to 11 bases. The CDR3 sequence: CASSQEGGSNGYTF. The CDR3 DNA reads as TGCGCCAGCAGCCAAGAGGGCGGGTCCAATGGCTACACCTTC.

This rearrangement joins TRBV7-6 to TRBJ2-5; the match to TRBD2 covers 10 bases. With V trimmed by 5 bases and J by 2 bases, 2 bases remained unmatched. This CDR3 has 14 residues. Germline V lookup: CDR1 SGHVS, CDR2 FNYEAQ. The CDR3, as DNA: TGTGCCAGCAGCAGCGGGGGGGGGCAAGAGACCCAGTACTTC. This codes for CASSSGGGQETQYF.

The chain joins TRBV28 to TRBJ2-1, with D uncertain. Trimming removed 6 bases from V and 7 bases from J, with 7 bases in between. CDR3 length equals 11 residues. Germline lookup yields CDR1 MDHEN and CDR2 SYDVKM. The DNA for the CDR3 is TGTGCCAGCAGCCTCTCGAATGAGCAGTTCTTC. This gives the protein CASSLSNEQFF.

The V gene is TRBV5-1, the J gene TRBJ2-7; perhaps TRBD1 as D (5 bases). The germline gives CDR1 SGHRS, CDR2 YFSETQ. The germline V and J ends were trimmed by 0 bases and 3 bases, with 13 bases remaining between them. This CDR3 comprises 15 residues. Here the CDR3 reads CASSLVGARYYEQYF. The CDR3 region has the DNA TGCGCCAGCAGCTTGGTAGGGGCCAGGTACTACGAGCAGTACTTC.

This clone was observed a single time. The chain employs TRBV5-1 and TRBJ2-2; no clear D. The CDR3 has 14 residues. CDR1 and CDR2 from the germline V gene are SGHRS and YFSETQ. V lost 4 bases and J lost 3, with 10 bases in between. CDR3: CASSAVTDTGELFF. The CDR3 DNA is TGCGCCAGCAGCGCCGTTACAGACACCGGGGAGCTGTTTTTT. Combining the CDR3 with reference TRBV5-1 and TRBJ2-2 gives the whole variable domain KAGVTQTPRYLIKTRGQQVTLSCSPISGHRSVSWYQQTPGQGLQFLFEYFSETQRNKGNFPGRFSGRQFSNSRSEMNVSTLELGDSALYLCASSAVTDTGELFFGEGSRLTVL.

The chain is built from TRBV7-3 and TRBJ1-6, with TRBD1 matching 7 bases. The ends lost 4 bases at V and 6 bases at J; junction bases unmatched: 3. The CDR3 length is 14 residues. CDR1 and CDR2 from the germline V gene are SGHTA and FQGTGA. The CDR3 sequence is CASSSGTANSPLHF. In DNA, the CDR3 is TGTGCCAGCAGCTCCGGGACAGCTAATTCACCCCTCCACTTT.

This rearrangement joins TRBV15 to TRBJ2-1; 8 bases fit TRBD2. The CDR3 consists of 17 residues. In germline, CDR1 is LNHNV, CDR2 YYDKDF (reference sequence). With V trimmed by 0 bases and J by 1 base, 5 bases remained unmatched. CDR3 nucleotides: TGTGCCACCAGCAGAGATCTGGAGCGGGAGTCCTACAATGAGCAGTTCTTC. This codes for CATSRDLERESYNEQFF.

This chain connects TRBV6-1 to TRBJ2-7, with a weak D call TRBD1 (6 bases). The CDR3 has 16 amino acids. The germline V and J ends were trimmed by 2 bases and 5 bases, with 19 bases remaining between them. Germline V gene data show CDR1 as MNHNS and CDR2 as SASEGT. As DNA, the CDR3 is TGTGCCAGCAGTGAACGAGAAGGGGGATATTCCCACGAGCAGTACTTC. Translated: CASSEREGGYSHEQYF.

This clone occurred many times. The CDR3 DNA reads as TGTGCCAGCAGTACATTGACTAGCGGAGACACCGGGGAGCTGTTTTTT. Protein: CASSTLTSGDTGELFF. The chain employs TRBV2 and TRBJ2-2; TRBD2 aligns across 9 bases. Looked up from germline, CDR1 is SNHLY and CDR2 is FYNNEI. The CDR3 contains 16 residues. The trim removed 5 bases at V and 3 bases at J, leaving 7 bases unmatched.

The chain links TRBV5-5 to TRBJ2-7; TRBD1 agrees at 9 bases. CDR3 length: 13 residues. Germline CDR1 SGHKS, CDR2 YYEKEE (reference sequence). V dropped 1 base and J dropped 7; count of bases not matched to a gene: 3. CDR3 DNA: TGTGCCAGCAGCTTGAACAGGGGGCGGGAGCAGTACTTC. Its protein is CASSLNRGREQYF.

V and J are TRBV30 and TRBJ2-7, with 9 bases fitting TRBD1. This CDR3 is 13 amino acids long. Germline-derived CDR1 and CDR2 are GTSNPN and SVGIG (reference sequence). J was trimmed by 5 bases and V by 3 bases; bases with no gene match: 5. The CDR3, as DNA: TGTGCCTGGAGCCGGGGACAGGGAAACGAGCAGTACTTC. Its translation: CAWSRGQGNEQYF. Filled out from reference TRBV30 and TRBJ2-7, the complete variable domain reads SQTIHQWPATLVQPVGSPLSLECTVEGTSNPNLYWYRQAAGRGLQLLFYSVGIGQISSEVPQNLSASRPQDRQFILSSKKLLLSDSGFYLCAWSRGQGNEQYFGPGTRLTVT.